This T cell receptor beta chain was sequenced in a study of blood T cells in healthy people across ages. Notes on the study in general: A strong correlation was found between TCR beta diversity and the percentage of naive T cells. The lack of PBMC sorting stopped any conclusive naive versus antigen-experienced comparison.

The CDR3 consists of 15 residues. The germline CDR1 and CDR2 sequences are SGHTA and FQGNSA. About 10 milliliters was the volume of peripheral blood drawn from each donor. There were at least 6 micrograms of total RNA extracted from every sample. To note about this clonotype: The antigen is unknown. Sequence at one end of the junction differs from germline and may be a read error.

Together with a sample-barcoded 5' primer, a J-beta primer mix was included in a second PCR lasting roughly 6 to 12 cycles. TCRdb re-derived calls from the 5' RACE reads in MiXCR, one entry per CDR3 protein. Of 1.5 million to 1.9 million distinct CDR3 sequences listed, 35% to 45% are singletons. This chain joins TRBV7-2 and TRBJ2-1; D may be TRBD2 (6 bases). Input material: blood. The receptor was isolated from a woman aged 18-30 years in good health. CDR3 bases: TGTGCCTGCAGCTCCACGGGACTGAACTACAATGAGCAGTTCTTC. As protein: CACSSTGLNYNEQFF.